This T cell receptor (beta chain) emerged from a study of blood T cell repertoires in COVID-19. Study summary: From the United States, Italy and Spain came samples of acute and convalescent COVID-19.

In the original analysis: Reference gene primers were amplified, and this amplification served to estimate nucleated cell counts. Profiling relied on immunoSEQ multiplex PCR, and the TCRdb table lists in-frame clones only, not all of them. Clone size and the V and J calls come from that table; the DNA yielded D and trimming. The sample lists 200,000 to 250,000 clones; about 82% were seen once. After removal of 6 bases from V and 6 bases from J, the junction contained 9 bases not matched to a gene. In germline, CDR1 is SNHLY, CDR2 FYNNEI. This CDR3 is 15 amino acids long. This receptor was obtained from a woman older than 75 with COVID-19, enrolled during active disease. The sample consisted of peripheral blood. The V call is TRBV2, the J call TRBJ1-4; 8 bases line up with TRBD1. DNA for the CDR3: TGTGCCAGCAGGGCAAGCCAGGGGGCGGATGAAAAACTGTTTTTT. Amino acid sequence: CASRASQGADEKLFF.